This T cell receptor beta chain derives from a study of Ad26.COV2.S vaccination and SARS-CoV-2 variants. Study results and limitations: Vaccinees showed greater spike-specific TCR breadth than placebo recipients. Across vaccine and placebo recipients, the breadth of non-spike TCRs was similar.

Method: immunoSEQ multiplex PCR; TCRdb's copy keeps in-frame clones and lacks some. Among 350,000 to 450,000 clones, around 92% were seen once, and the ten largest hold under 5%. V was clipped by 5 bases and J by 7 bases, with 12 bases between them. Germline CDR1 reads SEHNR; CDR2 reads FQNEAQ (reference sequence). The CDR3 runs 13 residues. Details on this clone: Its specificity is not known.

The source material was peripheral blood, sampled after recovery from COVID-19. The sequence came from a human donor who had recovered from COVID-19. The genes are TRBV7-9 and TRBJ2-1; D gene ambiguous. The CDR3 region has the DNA TGTGCCAGCAGCATTCGGGTGCAAAATGAGCAGTTCTTC. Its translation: CASSIRVQNEQFF.